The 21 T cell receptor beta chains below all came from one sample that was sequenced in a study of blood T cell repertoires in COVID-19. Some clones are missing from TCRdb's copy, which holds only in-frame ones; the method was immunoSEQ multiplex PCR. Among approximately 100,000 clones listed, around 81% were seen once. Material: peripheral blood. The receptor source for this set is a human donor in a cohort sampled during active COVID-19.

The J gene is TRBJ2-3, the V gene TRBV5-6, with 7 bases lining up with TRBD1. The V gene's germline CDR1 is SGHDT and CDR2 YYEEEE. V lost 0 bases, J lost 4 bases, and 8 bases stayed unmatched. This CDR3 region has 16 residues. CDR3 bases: TGTGCCAGCAGCTTGGGTAGGGACAGTCGCGCAGATACGCAGTATTTT. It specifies CASSLGRDSRADTQYF.

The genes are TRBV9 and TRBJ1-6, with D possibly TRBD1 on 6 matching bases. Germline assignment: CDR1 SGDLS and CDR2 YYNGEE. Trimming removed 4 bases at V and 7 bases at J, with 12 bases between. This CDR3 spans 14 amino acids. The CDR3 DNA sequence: TGTGCCAGCAGCACGGCTCAGGGGAATTCACCCCTCCACTTT. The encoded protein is CASSTAQGNSPLHF.

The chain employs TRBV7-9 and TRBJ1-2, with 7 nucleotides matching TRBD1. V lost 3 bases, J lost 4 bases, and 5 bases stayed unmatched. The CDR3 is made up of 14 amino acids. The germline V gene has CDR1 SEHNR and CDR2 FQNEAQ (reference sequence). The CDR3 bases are TGTGCCAGCAGCTTCGGGACAGCAGTCTATGGCTACACCTTC. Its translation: CASSFGTAVYGYTF. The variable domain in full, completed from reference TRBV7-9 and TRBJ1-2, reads DTGVSQNPRHKITKRGQNVTFRCDPISEHNRLYWYRQTLGQGPEFLTYFQNEAQLEKSRLLSDRFSAERPKGSFSTLEIQRTEQGDSAMYLCASSFGTAVYGYTFGSGTRLTVV.

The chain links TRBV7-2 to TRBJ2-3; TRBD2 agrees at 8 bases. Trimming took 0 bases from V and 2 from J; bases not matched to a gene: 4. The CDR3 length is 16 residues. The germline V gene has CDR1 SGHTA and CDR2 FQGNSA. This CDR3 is CASSLALAGPTDTQYF. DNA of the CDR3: TGTGCCAGCAGCTTAGCGTTAGCGGGACCCACAGATACGCAGTATTTT.

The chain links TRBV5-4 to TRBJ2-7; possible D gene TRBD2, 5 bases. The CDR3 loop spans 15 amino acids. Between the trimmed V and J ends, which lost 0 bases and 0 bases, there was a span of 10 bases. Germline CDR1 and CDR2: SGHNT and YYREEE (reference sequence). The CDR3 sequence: CASSLAGMSSYEQYF. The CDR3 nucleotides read TGTGCCAGCAGCTTGGCGGGGATGAGCTCCTACGAGCAGTACTTC.

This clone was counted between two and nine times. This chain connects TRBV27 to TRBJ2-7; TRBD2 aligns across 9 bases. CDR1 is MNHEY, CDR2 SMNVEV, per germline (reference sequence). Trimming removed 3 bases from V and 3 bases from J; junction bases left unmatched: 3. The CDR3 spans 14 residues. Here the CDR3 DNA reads TGTGCCAGCAGTTTGGGCGGGAGGGTCTACGAGCAGTACTTC. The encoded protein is CASSLGGRVYEQYF.

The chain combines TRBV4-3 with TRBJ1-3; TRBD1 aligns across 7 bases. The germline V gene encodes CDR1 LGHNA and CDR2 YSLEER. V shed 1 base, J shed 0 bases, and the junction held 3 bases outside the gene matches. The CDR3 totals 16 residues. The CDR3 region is CASSQGDRASGNTIYF. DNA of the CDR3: TGCGCCAGCAGCCAAGGAGACAGGGCCTCTGGAAACACCATATATTTT.

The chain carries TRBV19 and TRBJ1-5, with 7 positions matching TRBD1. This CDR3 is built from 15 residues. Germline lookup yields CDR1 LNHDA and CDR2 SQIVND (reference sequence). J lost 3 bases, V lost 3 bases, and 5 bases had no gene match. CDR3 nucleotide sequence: TGTGCCAGTAGTATGGGGGGACAGAACAATCAGCCCCAGCATTTT. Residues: CASSMGGQNNQPQHF.

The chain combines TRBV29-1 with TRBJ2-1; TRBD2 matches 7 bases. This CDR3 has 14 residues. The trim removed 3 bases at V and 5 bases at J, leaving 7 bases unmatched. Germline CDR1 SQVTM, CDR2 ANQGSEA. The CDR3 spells CSVDGRGSNNEQFF. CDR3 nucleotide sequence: TGCAGCGTTGACGGGCGCGGGAGCAACAATGAGCAGTTCTTC.

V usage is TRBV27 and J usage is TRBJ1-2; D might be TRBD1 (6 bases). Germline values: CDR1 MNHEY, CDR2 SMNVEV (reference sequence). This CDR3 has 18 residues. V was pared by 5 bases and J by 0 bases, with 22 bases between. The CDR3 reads CASSPRGVTGSSNYGYTF. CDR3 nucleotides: TGTGCCAGCAGTCCCAGGGGCGTCACAGGATCCTCTAACTATGGCTACACCTTC.

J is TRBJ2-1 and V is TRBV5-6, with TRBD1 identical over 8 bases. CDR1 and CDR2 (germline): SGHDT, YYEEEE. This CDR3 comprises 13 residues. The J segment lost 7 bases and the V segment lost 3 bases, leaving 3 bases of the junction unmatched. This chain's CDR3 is CASSSGQDNEQFF. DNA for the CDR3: TGTGCCAGCAGCTCGGGACAGGATAATGAGCAGTTCTTC. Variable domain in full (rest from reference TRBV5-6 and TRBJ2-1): DAGVTQSPTHLIKTRGQQVTLRCSPKSGHDTVSWYQQALGQGPQFIFQYYEEEERQRGNFPDRFSGHQFPNYSSELNVNALLLGDSALYLCASSSGQDNEQFFGPGTRLTVL.

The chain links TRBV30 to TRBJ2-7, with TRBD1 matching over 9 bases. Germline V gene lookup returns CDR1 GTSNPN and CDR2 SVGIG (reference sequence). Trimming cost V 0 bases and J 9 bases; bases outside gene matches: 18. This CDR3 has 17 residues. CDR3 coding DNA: TGTGCCTGGAGTGTTCTGACAGGGGGAGCCCCCGTTGGGGGGCAGTACTTC. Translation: CAWSVLTGGAPVGGQYF.

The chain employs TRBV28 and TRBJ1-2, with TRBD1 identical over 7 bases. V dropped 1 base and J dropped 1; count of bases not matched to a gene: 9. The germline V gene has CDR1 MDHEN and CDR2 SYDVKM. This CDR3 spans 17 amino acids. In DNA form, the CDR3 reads TGTGCCAGCAGTTTATCGGCAGGGGGGAAACATAACTATGGCTACACCTTC. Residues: CASSLSAGGKHNYGYTF.

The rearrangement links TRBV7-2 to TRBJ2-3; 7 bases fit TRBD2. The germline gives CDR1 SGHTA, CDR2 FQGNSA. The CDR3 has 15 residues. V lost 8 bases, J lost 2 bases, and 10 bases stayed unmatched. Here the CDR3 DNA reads TGTGCCAGCTCCTTTACTAGCGTGAACACAGATACGCAGTATTTT. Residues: CASSFTSVNTDTQYF.

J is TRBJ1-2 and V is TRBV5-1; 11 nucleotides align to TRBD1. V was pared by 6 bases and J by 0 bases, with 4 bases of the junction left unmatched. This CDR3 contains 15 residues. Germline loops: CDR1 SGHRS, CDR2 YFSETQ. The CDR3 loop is CASTPGQGANYGYTF. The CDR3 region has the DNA TGCGCCAGCACCCCGGGACAGGGGGCTAACTATGGCTACACCTTC.

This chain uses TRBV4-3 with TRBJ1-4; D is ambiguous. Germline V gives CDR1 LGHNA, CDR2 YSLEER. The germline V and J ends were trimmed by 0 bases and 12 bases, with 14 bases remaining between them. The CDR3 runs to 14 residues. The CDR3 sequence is CASSQDRGRMQLFF. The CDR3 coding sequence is TGCGCCAGCAGCCAAGATCGGGGTAGGATGCAACTGTTTTTT.

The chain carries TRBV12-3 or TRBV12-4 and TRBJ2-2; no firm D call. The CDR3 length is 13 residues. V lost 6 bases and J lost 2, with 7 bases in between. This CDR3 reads CASRALNTGELFF. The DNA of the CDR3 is TGTGCCAGCAGGGCCCTTAACACCGGGGAGCTGTTTTTT.

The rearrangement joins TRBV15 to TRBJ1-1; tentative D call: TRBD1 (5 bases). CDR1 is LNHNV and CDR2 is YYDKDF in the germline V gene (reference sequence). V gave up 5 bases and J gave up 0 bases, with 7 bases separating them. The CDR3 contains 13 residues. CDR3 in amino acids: CATSGGMNTEAFF. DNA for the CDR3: TGTGCCACCAGCGGGGGGATGAACACTGAAGCTTTCTTT.

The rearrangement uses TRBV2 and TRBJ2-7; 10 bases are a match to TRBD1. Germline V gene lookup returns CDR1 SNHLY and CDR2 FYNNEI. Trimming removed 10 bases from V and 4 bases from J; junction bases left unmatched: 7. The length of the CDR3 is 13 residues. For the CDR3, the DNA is TGTGCCACGTCCGGGACAGGGGATTACGAGCAGTACTTC. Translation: CATSGTGDYEQYF. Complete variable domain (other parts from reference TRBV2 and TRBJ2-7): EPEVTQTPSHQVTQMGQEVILRCVPISNHLYFYWYRQILGQKVEFLVSFYNNEISEKSEIFDDQFSVERPDGSNFTLKIRSTKLEDSAMYFCATSGTGDYEQYFGPGTRLTVT.

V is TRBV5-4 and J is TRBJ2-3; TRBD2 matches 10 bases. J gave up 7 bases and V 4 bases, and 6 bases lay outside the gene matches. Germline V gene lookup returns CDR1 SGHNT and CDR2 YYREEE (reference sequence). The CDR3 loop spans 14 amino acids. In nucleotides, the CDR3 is TGTGCCAGCAGCCAGCGGGGGGGCCTATATACGCAGTATTTT. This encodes CASSQRGGLYTQYF.

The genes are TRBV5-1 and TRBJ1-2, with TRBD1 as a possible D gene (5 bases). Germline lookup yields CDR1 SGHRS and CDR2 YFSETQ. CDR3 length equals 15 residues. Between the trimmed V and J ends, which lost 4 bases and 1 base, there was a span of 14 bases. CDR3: CASSPQGLLNYGYTF. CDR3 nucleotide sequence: TGCGCCAGCAGCCCCCAGGGACTTCTTAACTATGGCTACACCTTC.